This section outlines one TCR beta chain sequence together with its context. Its specificity is not known. The data originate from a study of vaccination effects on CD4 cells after COVID-19. About the study: Each of a few convalescent patients underwent sampling at an early and a late point after vaccination.

Subsequent to a culture period of around eleven days, CD4+ T cells were isolated. This person caught SARS-CoV-2 sometime from March to December 2020, and PCR testing confirmed the infection. Two-dose BNT162b2 or mRNA-1273 vaccination was given to participants. Generated by immunoSEQ multiplex PCR, the TCRdb table keeps only in-frame clones and is missing some. The data show roughly 35,000 clones, around 74% seen once. Sequencing used CD4+ T cells from PBMCs cultured without peptide, obtained after COVID-19 vaccination. This sequence originates from a human donor who had a prior SARS-CoV-2 infection.

The CDR3 DNA reads as TGTGCCAGCAGCCCACTAGCGGGAGGCCTCCAAGAGACCCAGTACTTC. The encoded protein is CASSPLAGGLQETQYF. The rearrangement joins TRBV5-6 to TRBJ2-5, with 12 bases that match TRBD2. V gave up 4 bases and J gave up 1 base; unmatched junction bases: 5. The CDR3 extends over 16 amino acids. The germline V gene encodes CDR1 SGHDT and CDR2 YYEEEE.